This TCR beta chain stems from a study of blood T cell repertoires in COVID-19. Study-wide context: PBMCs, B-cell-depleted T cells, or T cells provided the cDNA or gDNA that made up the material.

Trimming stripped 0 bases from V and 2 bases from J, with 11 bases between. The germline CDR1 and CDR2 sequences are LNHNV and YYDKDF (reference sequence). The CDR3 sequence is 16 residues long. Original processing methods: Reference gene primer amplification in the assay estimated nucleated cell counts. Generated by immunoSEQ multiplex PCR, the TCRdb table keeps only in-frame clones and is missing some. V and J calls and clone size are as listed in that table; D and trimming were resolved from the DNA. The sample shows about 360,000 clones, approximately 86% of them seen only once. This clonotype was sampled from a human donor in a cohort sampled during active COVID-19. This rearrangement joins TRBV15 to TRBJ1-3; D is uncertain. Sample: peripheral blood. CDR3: CATSRDGWATGNTIYF. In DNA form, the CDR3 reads TGTGCCACCAGCAGAGACGGTTGGGCTACTGGAAACACCATATATTTT.